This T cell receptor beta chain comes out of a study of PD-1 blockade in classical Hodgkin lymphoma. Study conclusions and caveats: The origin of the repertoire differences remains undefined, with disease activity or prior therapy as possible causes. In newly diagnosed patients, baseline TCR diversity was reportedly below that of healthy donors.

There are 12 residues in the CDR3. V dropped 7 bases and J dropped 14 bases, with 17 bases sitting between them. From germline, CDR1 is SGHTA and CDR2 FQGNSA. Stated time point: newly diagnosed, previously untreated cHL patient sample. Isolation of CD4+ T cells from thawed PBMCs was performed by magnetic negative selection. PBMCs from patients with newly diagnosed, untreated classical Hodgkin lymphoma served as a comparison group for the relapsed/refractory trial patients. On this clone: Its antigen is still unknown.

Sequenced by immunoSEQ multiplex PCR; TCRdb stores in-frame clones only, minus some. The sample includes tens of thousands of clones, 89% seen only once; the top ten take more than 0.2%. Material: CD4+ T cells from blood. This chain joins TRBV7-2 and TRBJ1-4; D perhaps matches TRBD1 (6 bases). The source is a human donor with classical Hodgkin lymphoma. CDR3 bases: TGTGCCAGCACCCCGGGAGGGACACGGCTGTTTTTT. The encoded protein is CASTPGGTRLFF.